One sample yielded the 30 T cell receptor beta chains listed below, sequenced in a study of cytomegalovirus exposure and HLA in healthy donors. Sequencing was performed with immunoSEQ multiplex PCR; in TCRdb, only in-frame clones are kept and a portion is missing. This sample has over 200,000 clones; roughly 84% occur once, and the top ten carry roughly 2%. The sequencing input was PBMCs. Receptors originate from a woman in her late teens or twenties in good health and CMV-seropositive.

This chain uses TRBV6-5 with TRBJ2-4, with 9 bases lining up with TRBD2. CDR3 size: 14 residues. V lost 6 bases, J lost 8 bases, and 8 bases stayed unmatched. Germline CDR1 MNHEY, CDR2 SVGAGI. CDR3 amino acids: CASREPSGTHIQYF. CDR3 DNA sequence: TGTGCCAGCAGAGAACCTAGCGGGACACACATTCAGTACTTC.

The chain has TRBV7-3 and TRBJ1-5, with 10 positions matching TRBD1. Germline V lookup: CDR1 SGHTA, CDR2 FQGTGA. The CDR3 length is 19 residues. V lost 3 bases and J lost 2; bases outside the gene matches: 13. CDR3 sequence reads: CASSFPLGTGDFGNQPQHF. The CDR3 region has the DNA TGTGCCAGCAGCTTTCCACTCGGGACAGGGGATTTTGGCAATCAGCCCCAGCATTTT. Looking up the rest from reference TRBV7-3 and TRBJ1-5 gives the full variable domain: GAGVSQTPSNKVTEKGKYVELRCDPISGHTALYWYRQSLGQGPEFLIYFQGTGAADDSGLPNDRFFAVRPEGSVSTLKIQRTERGDSAVYLCASSFPLGTGDFGNQPQHFGDGTRLSIL.

The chain's CDR3 is CASSYAGGLYEQYF. As DNA, the CDR3 is TGTGCCAGCAGTTATGCGGGAGGGCTTTACGAGCAGTACTTC. The chain employs TRBV6-5 and TRBJ2-7; 9 bases fit TRBD2. CDR3 length equals 14 residues. The germline V gene has CDR1 MNHEY and CDR2 SVGAGI. With 3 bases clipped from V and 4 bases from J, the junction kept 4 bases outside the gene matches.

V gene TRBV6-5 combines with J gene TRBJ1-1; a possible D gene is TRBD1 (5 bases). The V end was cut by 8 bases, the J end by 6 bases, with 10 bases between. The germline CDR1 and CDR2 sequences are MNHEY and SVGAGI. The CDR3 is 11 amino acids. In DNA form, the CDR3 reads TGTGCCAGCTTATGGGGCGCTGAAGCTTTCTTT. Protein product: CASLWGAEAFF.

This clone was seen a single time. The chain combines TRBV5-1 with TRBJ2-4; a weak D match, TRBD2 (6 bases). The germline V and J ends were trimmed by 4 bases and 7 bases, with 12 bases remaining between them. The germline gives CDR1 SGHRS, CDR2 YFSETQ. The CDR3 contains 13 residues. The CDR3 nucleotides read TGCGCCAGCAGCCTGGAGGAGGGGAACATTCAGTACTTC. Its translation: CASSLEEGNIQYF.

This clone was seen ten or more times. The rearrangement uses TRBV2 and TRBJ1-1; 7 bases fit TRBD1. This CDR3 region has 15 residues. The germline V gene encodes CDR1 SNHLY and CDR2 FYNNEI. V trimming: 0 bases; J trimming: 9 bases; junction bases outside the gene matches: 10. CDR3 DNA sequence: TGTGCCAGCAGTGAAGCGTCACCTCAGGGGGGTAAAGCTTTCTTT. This translates into CASSEASPQGGKAFF.

This sequence joins TRBV4-2 and TRBJ2-7; tentative D call: TRBD1 (6 bases). Deletions cut 0 bases from V and 0 bases from J, with 12 bases between. The CDR3 consists of 16 residues. The germline V gene has CDR1 LGHNA and CDR2 YNFKEQ. CDR3 sequence reads: CASSQDGQLSSYEQYF. Written as DNA, the CDR3 is TGTGCCAGCAGCCAAGACGGACAGTTGAGCTCCTACGAGCAGTACTTC.

J is TRBJ1-5 and V is TRBV27, with 9 bases fitting TRBD1. The CDR3 is 17 residues long. The trim removed 4 bases at V and 4 bases at J, leaving 11 bases unmatched. Germline V CDR1 and CDR2: MNHEY, SMNVEV (reference sequence). The chain's CDR3 is CASSYPMGQGENQPQHF. CDR3 in DNA: TGTGCCAGCAGTTACCCGATGGGACAGGGCGAAAATCAGCCCCAGCATTTT.

The rearrangement links TRBV28 to TRBJ1-5; D call uncertain. Trimming took off 3 bases at V and 0 bases at J, with 18 bases between the two ends. CDR1 is MDHEN, CDR2 SYDVKM, per germline. The CDR3 has 18 amino acids. The CDR3, as DNA: TGTGCCAGCAGTTTTTTTTTCCGGCGCAGGTTTAGCAATCAGCCCCAGCATTTT. Translating it yields CASSFFFRRRFSNQPQHF.

The chain recombines TRBV2 with TRBJ2-4; TRBD2 matches at 7 bases. The V and J ends lost 6 bases and 6 bases, in that order; junction bases with no gene match: 8. CDR3 length: 14 residues. CDR1 and CDR2 (germline): SNHLY, FYNNEI. The CDR3 DNA reads as TGTGCCAGCAGACCACTGGGCGGGAGAAACATTCAGTACTTC. Translating it yields CASRPLGGRNIQYF.

The genes are TRBV19 and TRBJ2-5, with TRBD1 as a possible D gene (5 bases). Trimming left V 1 base short and J 0 bases short, with 9 bases between. The CDR3 covers 15 residues. CDR1 LNHDA and CDR2 SQIVND come from the germline V gene (reference sequence). The CDR3 protein is CASSIGTRDQETQYF. The CDR3 region has the DNA TGTGCCAGTAGTATAGGGACAAGAGACCAAGAGACCCAGTACTTC.

A few counts support this clone. This chain links TRBV11-2 with TRBJ2-2, with a possible D match to TRBD1 (5 bases). There are 15 residues in the CDR3. Germline-derived CDR1 and CDR2 are SGHAT and FQNNGV. Trimming took 3 bases from V and 4 from J, leaving 12 bases between them. The CDR3, as DNA: TGTGCCAGCAGCTTTTTTGACAGCCCCACCGGGGAGCTGTTTTTT. Amino acids: CASSFFDSPTGELFF. Based on the CDR3 plus reference TRBV11-2 and TRBJ2-2, the full variable domain is EAGVAQSPRYKIIEKRQSVAFWCNPISGHATLYWYQQILGQGPKLLIQFQNNGVVDDSQLPKDRFSAERLKGVDSTLKIQPAKLEDSAVYLCASSFFDSPTGELFFGEGSRLTVL.

This clone turned up a few times. The chain has TRBV6-5 and TRBJ1-3; D may be TRBD1 (5 bases). V lost 10 bases and J 0 bases, leaving 10 bases between the germline ends. This CDR3 has 13 residues. Germline loops: CDR1 MNHEY, CDR2 SVGAGI. CDR3 loop: CATKTGSGNTIYF. The CDR3 bases are TGTGCCACCAAAACAGGCTCTGGAAACACCATATATTTT.

The chain has TRBV9 and TRBJ1-1, with TRBD1 matching 7 bases. Looked up from germline, CDR1 is SGDLS and CDR2 is YYNGEE. The CDR3 is 15 residues long. J lost 1 base, V lost 0 bases, and 3 bases had no gene match. CDR3 amino acids: CASSVEGAGNTEAFF. Written as DNA, the CDR3 is TGTGCCAGCAGCGTAGAGGGGGCGGGGAACACTGAAGCTTTCTTT.

The chain carries TRBV27 and TRBJ1-4; 9 bases map to TRBD1. J was trimmed by 5 bases and V by 7 bases; bases with no gene match: 5. This CDR3 is built from 14 residues. Germline V gene lookup returns CDR1 MNHEY and CDR2 SMNVEV (reference sequence). CDR3 coding DNA: TGTGCCAGCAAGAAGGGGACAGGGAATGAAAAACTGTTTTTT. This sequence encodes CASKKGTGNEKLFF.

This clone was counted once. CDR3 sequence (DNA): TGTGCCTGGAGTGATCAAACAGGGGGTTCCTACAATGAGCAGTTCTTC. It yields the protein CAWSDQTGGSYNEQFF. This chain uses TRBV30 with TRBJ2-1; 8 positions agree with TRBD1. This CDR3 is 16 amino acids long. Germline V gives CDR1 GTSNPN, CDR2 SVGIG (reference sequence). Trimming cost V 1 base and J 1 base; bases outside gene matches: 6.

The rearrangement links TRBV9 to TRBJ1-2; tentatively, D is TRBD1 (5 bases). Trimming took 3 bases from V and 2 from J, leaving 20 bases between them. The CDR3 covers 17 residues. Germline V gene data show CDR1 as SGDLS and CDR2 as YYNGEE. CDR3 in DNA: TGTGCCAGCAGCGCGACGGACACAGCAGACCTAAACTATGGCTACACCTTC. It translates to CASSATDTADLNYGYTF.

The chain is built from TRBV19 and TRBJ1-2, with 11 bases fitting TRBD1. The CDR3 covers 13 residues. J gave up 7 bases and V 5 bases, and 3 bases lay outside the gene matches. Per germline, CDR1 LNHDA and CDR2 SQIVND (reference sequence). The CDR3 region has the DNA TGTGCCAGTAGTCTGGGACAGGGGGTTGGCTACACCTTC. Residues: CASSLGQGVGYTF. The whole variable domain, filled in from reference TRBV19 and TRBJ1-2, reads DGGITQSPKYLFRKEGQNVTLSCEQNLNHDAMYWYRQDPGQGLRLIYYSQIVNDFQKGDIAEGYSVSREKKESFPLTVTSAQKNPTAFYLCASSLGQGVGYTFGSGTRLTVV.

This chain connects TRBV27 to TRBJ2-7; 12 bases align to TRBD2. This CDR3 is 15 amino acids long. Germline V gene lookup returns CDR1 MNHEY and CDR2 SMNVEV (reference sequence). Trimming removed 5 bases from V and 3 bases from J; junction bases left unmatched: 5. The CDR3 DNA reads as TGTGCCAGCAGTCTGGGACTAGCGGGCTTCTACGAGCAGTACTTC. This translates into CASSLGLAGFYEQYF.

This chain joins TRBV5-1 and TRBJ1-1; 8 bases agree with TRBD1. Losses at the gene ends were 2 bases for V and 4 bases for J; bases not matched to a gene: 4. The CDR3 is 14 amino acids. From germline, CDR1 is SGHRS and CDR2 YFSETQ. The CDR3 nucleotides are TGCGCCAGCAGCTTTGCACAGGGGGGCACTGAAGCTTTCTTT. Encoded protein: CASSFAQGGTEAFF.

This sequence joins TRBV7-2 and TRBJ1-2; 9 bases are shared with TRBD1. Germline CDR1 reads SGHTA; CDR2 reads FQGNSA. CDR3 length: 15 amino acids. Trimming removed 3 bases from V and 2 bases from J; junction bases left unmatched: 4. This chain's CDR3 is CASSFGTGRNYGYTF. CDR3 coding DNA: TGTGCCAGCAGCTTCGGGACAGGGAGGAACTATGGCTACACCTTC.

The chain is built from TRBV28 and TRBJ2-7; weak D call: TRBD1 (6 bases). Looked up from germline, CDR1 is MDHEN and CDR2 is SYDVKM. V was shortened by 5 bases and J by 4 bases, with 15 bases between the two germline ends. The CDR3 length is 14 residues. The CDR3 sequence: CASSPGVRGYEQYF. CDR3 in DNA: TGTGCCAGCAGTCCAGGGGTTAGGGGATACGAGCAGTACTTC.

The chain recombines TRBV14 with TRBJ2-2; D gene ambiguous. This CDR3 contains 12 residues. CDR1 SGHDN and CDR2 FVKESK come from the germline V gene. With 4 bases removed from V and 6 bases from J, the gap between germline ends came to 6 bases. CDR3 sequence (DNA): TGTGCCAGCAGCCGTCTTCCCGGGGAGCTGTTTTTT. Its translation: CASSRLPGELFF. The full variable domain, its missing parts supplied by reference TRBV14 and TRBJ2-2, is EAGVTQFPSHSVIEKGQTVTLRCDPISGHDNLYWYRRVMGKEIKFLLHFVKESKQDESGMPNNRFLAERTGGTYSTLKVQPAELEDSGVYFCASSRLPGELFFGEGSRLTVL.

This clone was seen once. This rearrangement joins TRBV29-1 to TRBJ1-3; D gene uncertain. V gave up 6 bases and J gave up 1 base, with 13 bases separating them. The CDR3 runs to 14 residues. Germline-derived CDR1 and CDR2 are SQVTM and ANQGSEA. The CDR3 loop is CSVGVVESGNTIYF. The DNA of the CDR3 is TGCAGCGTCGGAGTGGTCGAATCTGGAAACACCATATATTTT.

This clone showed up just once. The rearrangement uses TRBV6-6 and TRBJ1-2, with 8 bases lining up with TRBD1. The CDR3 is 12 residues long. Germline CDR1 is MNHNY and CDR2 is SVGAGI (reference sequence). The V and J ends lost 6 bases and 3 bases, in that order; junction bases with no gene match: 0. The CDR3 loop is CASRTGDYGYTF. DNA of the CDR3: TGTGCCAGCAGGACAGGGGACTATGGCTACACCTTC.

The V call is TRBV30, the J call TRBJ2-7; 15 bases fit TRBD2. The trim removed 3 bases at V and 6 bases at J, leaving 3 bases unmatched. CDR1 is GTSNPN and CDR2 is SVGIG in the germline V gene (reference sequence). The CDR3 has 14 amino acids. The CDR3 region is CAWSEGLAGGEQYF. The DNA for the CDR3 is TGTGCCTGGAGCGAGGGACTAGCGGGAGGCGAGCAGTACTTC. The full variable domain, rest sourced from reference TRBV30 and TRBJ2-7, is SQTIHQWPATLVQPVGSPLSLECTVEGTSNPNLYWYRQAAGRGLQLLFYSVGIGQISSEVPQNLSASRPQDRQFILSSKKLLLSDSGFYLCAWSEGLAGGEQYFGPGTRLTVT.

J is TRBJ1-5 and V is TRBV18; D may be TRBD1 (5 bases). Per the germline V gene, CDR1 is KGHSH and CDR2 is LQKENI. The CDR3 loop spans 16 amino acids. Trimming shortened V by 3 bases and J by 2 bases, and 14 bases separated the two germline ends. CDR3 sequence (DNA): TGTGCCAGCTCACCCCGCGGGGGATTGGGCAATCAGCCCCAGCATTTT. It codes for CASSPRGGLGNQPQHF.

The chain combines TRBV5-1 with TRBJ1-1; the match to TRBD1 covers 9 bases. The CDR3 is 15 amino acids. Germline V gene sequence: CDR1 SGHRS, CDR2 YFSETQ. With V trimmed by 4 bases and J by 5 bases, 9 bases remained unmatched. The CDR3 loop is CASSANRGLRTEAFF. Here the CDR3 DNA reads TGCGCCAGCAGCGCAAACAGGGGGCTGAGGACTGAAGCTTTCTTT.

The chain combines TRBV5-6 with TRBJ1-5; D possibly corresponds to TRBD1 (6 bases). V was clipped by 3 bases and J by 5 bases, with 12 bases between them. In germline, CDR1 is SGHDT, CDR2 YYEEEE. CDR3 length: 14 residues. The CDR3 is CASSSRDTYQPQHF. In nucleotides, the CDR3 is TGTGCCAGCAGCTCCCGGGACACGTATCAGCCCCAGCATTTT.

This clone was seen a handful of times. The chain combines TRBV27 with TRBJ2-1; TRBD2 matches 10 bases. The CDR3 has 15 amino acids. V was clipped by 4 bases and J by 6 bases; unmatched bases: 6. Looked up from germline, CDR1 is MNHEY and CDR2 is SMNVEV (reference sequence). The CDR3 nucleotides are TGTGCCAGCAGTTCGAAAGCGGGAGGGCTCAATGAGCAGTTCTTC. Translating it yields CASSSKAGGLNEQFF.